The 8 T cell receptor beta chains presented below share a single source sample, sequenced in a study of T-cell reconstitution after alpha-beta-depleted transplantation in children. Preparation of the TCRbeta library was carried out with unique molecular identifiers. Via MiXCR, TCRdb re-called the PCR reads, giving one row per CDR3 protein. Of approximately 520,000 distinct CDR3 sequences in the sample, 32% are singletons; the top ten hold 2% to 3%. The sequencing used PBMCs from the stem cell graft donor, collected from the stem cell graft. The receptors derive from a human donor who donated a stem cell graft to a child with aplastic anemia.

This rearrangement joins TRBV27 to TRBJ2-7, with TRBD2 matching over 7 bases. J lost 6 bases, V lost 6 bases, and 14 bases had no gene match. Germline CDR1 MNHEY, CDR2 SMNVEV (reference sequence). The CDR3 runs to 15 residues. CDR3 amino acids: CASSPRLARTVEQYF. The CDR3 bases are TGTGCCAGCAGCCCCAGACTAGCTCGAACCGTCGAGCAGTACTTC.

As regards this clonotype: A read error may account for a junction end that differs from germline. The chain employs TRBV12-3 or TRBV12-4 and TRBJ2-3; the D gene could be TRBD1 or TRBD2 (5 bases each). The CDR3 loop spans 14 amino acids. The CDR3 here is CATLRDPSTDTRYF. The CDR3 region has the DNA TGTGCCACTCTCCGGGACCCAAGCACAGATACGCGGTATTTC.

This chain's CDR3 is CASSYAGAGHEQYF. As DNA, the CDR3 is TGTGCCAGCAGTTACGCGGGGGCAGGGCACGAGCAGTACTTC. V and J are TRBV6-5 and TRBJ2-7; D is possibly TRBD2 (7 bases). Between the trimmed V and J ends, which lost 2 bases and 5 bases, there was a span of 13 bases. The germline CDR1 and CDR2 sequences are MNHEY and SVGAGI. The CDR3 totals 14 residues.

This clonotype was counted a few times. The chain links TRBV9 to TRBJ2-1; D could derive from TRBD1 or TRBD2 (6 bases each). The germline V and J ends were trimmed by 0 bases and 9 bases, with 16 bases remaining between them. Germline V gene data show CDR1 as SGDLS and CDR2 as YYNGEE. The CDR3 consists of 15 residues. The CDR3 loop is CASSVAGPKGGEQFF. CDR3 coding DNA: TGTGCCAGCAGCGTAGCAGGGCCCAAGGGGGGTGAGCAGTTCTTC.

The table lists this clonotype with a few counts. The chain employs TRBV29-1 and TRBJ1-4; D possibly corresponds to TRBD1 (5 bases). This CDR3 has 16 residues. V was trimmed by 1 base and J by 6 bases, leaving 18 bases between them. Germline CDR1 is SQVTM and CDR2 is ANQGSEA. As DNA, the CDR3 is TGCAGCGTTGAAGGTGATGTTGGGGGTTCGGATGAAAAACTGTTTTTT. Encoded protein: CSVEGDVGGSDEKLFF.

The chain couples TRBV28 to TRBJ2-1; 9 bases are a match to TRBD1. The V segment lost 8 bases and the J segment 6 bases; nucleotides outside the gene matches: 11. CDR1 is MDHEN and CDR2 is SYDVKM in the germline V gene. CDR3 length equals 15 residues. The CDR3 DNA sequence: TGTGCCAGCCGGAACTCTGGGACAGGGTCCAATGAGCAGTTCTTC. It is translated as CASRNSGTGSNEQFF.

The sample holds a few counts of this clonotype. The gene calls are TRBV6-2 or TRBV6-3 and TRBJ2-7, with TRBD2 as a possible D gene (5 bases). Germline values: CDR1 MNHEY, CDR2 SVGEGT. CDR3 length: 12 amino acids. The ends were cut back, 6 bases at V and 6 bases at J, with 12 bases in the middle. The CDR3 bases are TGTGCCAGCAGCGAGGGCGGGTTCGAGCAGTACGTC. It yields the protein CASSEGGFEQYV.

The chain is built from TRBV19 and TRBJ2-3, with D possibly matching TRBD1 (5 bases). CDR3 length: 14 amino acids. V lost 7 bases to trimming and J lost 0 bases, with 11 bases between them. Looked up from germline, CDR1 is LNHDA and CDR2 is SQIVND (reference sequence). CDR3 amino acids: CASTYRFSTDTQYF. DNA for the CDR3: TGTGCCAGTACATACAGGTTTAGCACAGATACGCAGTATTTT.